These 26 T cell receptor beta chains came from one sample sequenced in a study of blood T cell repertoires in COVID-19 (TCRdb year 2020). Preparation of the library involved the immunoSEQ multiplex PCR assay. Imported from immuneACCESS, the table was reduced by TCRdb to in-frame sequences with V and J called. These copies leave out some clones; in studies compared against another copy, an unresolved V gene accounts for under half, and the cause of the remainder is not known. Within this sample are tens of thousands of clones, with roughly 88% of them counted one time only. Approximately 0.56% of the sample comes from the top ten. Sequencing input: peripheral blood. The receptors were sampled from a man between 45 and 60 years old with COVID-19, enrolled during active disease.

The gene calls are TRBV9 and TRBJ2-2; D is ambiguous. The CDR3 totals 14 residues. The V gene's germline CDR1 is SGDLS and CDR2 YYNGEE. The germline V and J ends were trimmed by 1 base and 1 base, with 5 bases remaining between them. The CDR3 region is CASSVSVNTGELFF. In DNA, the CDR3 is TGTGCCAGCAGCGTATCCGTGAACACCGGGGAGCTGTTTTTT. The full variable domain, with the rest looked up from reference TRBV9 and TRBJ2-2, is DSGVTQTPKHLITATGQRVTLRCSPRSGDLSVYWYQQSLDQGLQFLIQYYNGEERAKGNILERFSAQQFPDLHSELNLSSLELGDSALYFCASSVSVNTGELFFGEGSRLTVL.

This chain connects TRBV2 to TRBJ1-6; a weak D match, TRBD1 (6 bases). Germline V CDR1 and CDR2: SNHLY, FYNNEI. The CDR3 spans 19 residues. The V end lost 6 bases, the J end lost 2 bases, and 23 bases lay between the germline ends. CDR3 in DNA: TGTGCCAGCAGACCCTTTGGACAGAGCATCCCTCCCTATAATTCACCCCTCCACTTT. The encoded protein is CASRPFGQSIPPYNSPLHF.

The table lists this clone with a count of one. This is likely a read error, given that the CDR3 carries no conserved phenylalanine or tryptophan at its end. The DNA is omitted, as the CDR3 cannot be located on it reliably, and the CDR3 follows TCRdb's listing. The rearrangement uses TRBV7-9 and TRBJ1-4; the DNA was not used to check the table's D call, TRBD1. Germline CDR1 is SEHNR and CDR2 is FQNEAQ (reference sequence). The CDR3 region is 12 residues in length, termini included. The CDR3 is CASSLETGPLHL.

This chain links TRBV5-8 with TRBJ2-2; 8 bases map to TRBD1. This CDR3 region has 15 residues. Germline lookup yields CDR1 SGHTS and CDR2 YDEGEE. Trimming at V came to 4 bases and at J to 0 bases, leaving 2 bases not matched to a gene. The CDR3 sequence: CASSLTGANTGELFF. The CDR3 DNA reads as TGTGCCAGCAGCCTGACAGGGGCGAACACCGGGGAGCTGTTTTTT. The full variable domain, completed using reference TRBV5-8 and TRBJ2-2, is EAGVTQSPTHLIKTRGQQATLRCSPISGHTSVYWYQQALGLGLQFLLWYDEGEERNRGNFPPRFSGRQFPNYSSELNVNALELEDSALYLCASSLTGANTGELFFGEGSRLTVL.

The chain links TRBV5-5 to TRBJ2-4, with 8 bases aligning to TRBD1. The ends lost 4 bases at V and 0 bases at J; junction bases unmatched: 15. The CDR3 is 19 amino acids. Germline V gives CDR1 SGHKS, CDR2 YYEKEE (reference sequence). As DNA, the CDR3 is TGTGCCAGCAGCCCGGACAGGGCGAAAGTCACAGGAGCCAAAAACATTCAGTACTTC. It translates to CASSPDRAKVTGAKNIQYF. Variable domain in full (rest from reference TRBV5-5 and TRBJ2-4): DAGVTQSPTHLIKTRGQQVTLRCSPISGHKSVSWYQQVLGQGPQFIFQYYEKEERGRGNFPDRFSARQFPNYSSELNVNALLLGDSALYLCASSPDRAKVTGAKNIQYFGAGTRLSVL.

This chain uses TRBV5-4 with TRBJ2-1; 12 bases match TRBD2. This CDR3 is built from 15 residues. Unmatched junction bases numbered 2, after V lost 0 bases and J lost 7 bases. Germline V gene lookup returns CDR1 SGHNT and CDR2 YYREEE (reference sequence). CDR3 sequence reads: CASSLGLAGANEQFF. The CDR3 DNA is TGTGCCAGCAGCTTGGGACTAGCGGGAGCGAATGAGCAGTTCTTC.

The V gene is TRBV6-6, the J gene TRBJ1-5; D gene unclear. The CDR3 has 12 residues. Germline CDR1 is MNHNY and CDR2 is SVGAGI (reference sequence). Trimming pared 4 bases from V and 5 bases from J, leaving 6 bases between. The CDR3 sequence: CASSFADQPQHF. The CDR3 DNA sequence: TGTGCCAGCAGTTTTGCGGATCAGCCCCAGCATTTT.

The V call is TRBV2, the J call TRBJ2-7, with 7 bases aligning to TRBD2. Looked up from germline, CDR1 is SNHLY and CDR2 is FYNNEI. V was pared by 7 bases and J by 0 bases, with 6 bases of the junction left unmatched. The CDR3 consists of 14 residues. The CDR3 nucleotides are TGTGCCAGCAAACTAGCGTCGAGCTCCTACGAGCAGTACTTC. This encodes CASKLASSSYEQYF.

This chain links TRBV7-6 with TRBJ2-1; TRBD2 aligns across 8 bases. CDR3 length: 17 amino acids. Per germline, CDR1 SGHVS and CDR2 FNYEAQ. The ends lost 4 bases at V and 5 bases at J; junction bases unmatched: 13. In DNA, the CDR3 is TGTGCCAGCAGCTACAGAGCGGGAGTATTTAAAAACAATGAGCAGTTCTTC. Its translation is CASSYRAGVFKNNEQFF.

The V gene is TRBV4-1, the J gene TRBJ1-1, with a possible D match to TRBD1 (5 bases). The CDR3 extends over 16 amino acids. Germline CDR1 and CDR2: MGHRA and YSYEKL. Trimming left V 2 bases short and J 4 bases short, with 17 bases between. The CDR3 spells CASSQFHTGEGTEAFF. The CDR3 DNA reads TGCGCCAGCAGCCAATTCCACACGGGGGAGGGCACTGAAGCTTTCTTT.

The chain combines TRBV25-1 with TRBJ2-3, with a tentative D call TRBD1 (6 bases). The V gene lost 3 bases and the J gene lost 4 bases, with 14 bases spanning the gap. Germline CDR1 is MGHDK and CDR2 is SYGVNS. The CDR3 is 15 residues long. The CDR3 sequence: CASSDDRSGPDTQYF. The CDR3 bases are TGTGCCAGCAGTGATGACAGGTCAGGTCCAGATACGCAGTATTTT.

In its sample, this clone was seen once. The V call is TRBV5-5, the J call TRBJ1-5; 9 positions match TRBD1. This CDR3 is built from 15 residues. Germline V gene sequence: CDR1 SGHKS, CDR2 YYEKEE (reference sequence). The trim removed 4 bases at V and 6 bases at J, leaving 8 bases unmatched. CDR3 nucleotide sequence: TGTGCCAGCAGCCCCCAGGGACAGGGCGGTCAGCCCCAGCATTTT. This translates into CASSPQGQGGQPQHF.

The CDR3 nucleotides read TGTGCCAGCAGCTGGGGGACTAGCGGGGGAACCTACAATGAGCAGTTCTTC. Residues: CASSWGTSGGTYNEQFF. The V gene is TRBV2, the J gene TRBJ2-1; TRBD2 agrees at 14 bases. In germline, CDR1 is SNHLY, CDR2 FYNNEI. This CDR3 is 17 amino acids long. The J segment lost 2 bases and the V segment lost 6 bases, leaving 6 bases of the junction unmatched.

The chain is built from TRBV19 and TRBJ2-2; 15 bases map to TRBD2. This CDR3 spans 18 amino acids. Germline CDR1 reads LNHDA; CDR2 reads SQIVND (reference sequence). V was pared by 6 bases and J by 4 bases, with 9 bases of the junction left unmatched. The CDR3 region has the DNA TGTGCCAGTAGGACGGGACTAGCGGGAGGATTTGGCACCGGGGAGCTGTTTTTT. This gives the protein CASRTGLAGGFGTGELFF.

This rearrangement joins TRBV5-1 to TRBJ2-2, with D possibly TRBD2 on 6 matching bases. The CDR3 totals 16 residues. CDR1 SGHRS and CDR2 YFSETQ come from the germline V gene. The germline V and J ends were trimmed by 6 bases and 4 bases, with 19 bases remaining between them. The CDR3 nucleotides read TGCGCCAGCACGCTCCAGGGTCGAGCGGGCACCGGGGAGCTGTTTTTT. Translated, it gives CASTLQGRAGTGELFF.

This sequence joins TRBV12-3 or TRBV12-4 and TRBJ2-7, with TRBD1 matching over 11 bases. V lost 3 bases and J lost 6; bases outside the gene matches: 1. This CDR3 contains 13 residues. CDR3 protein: CASSLGQGGEQYF. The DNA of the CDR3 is TGTGCCAGCAGTTTGGGACAGGGGGGCGAGCAGTACTTC.

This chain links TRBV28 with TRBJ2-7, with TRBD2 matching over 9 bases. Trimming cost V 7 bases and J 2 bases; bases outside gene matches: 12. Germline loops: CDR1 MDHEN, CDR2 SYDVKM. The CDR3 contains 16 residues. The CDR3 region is CASTLGGAGGTYEQYF. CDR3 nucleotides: TGTGCCAGCACCCTAGGGGGCGCGGGAGGGACCTACGAGCAGTACTTC. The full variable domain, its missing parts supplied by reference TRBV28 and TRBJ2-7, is DVKVTQSSRYLVKRTGEKVFLECVQDMDHENMFWYRQDPGLGLRLIYFSYDVKMKEKGDIPEGYSVSREKKERFSLILESASTNQTSMYLCASTLGGAGGTYEQYFGPGTRLTVT.

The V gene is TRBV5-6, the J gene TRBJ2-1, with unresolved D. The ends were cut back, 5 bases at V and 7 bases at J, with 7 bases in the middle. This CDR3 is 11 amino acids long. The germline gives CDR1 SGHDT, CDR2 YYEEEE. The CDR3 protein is CASSAQNEQFF. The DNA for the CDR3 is TGTGCCAGCAGTGCCCAGAATGAGCAGTTCTTC.

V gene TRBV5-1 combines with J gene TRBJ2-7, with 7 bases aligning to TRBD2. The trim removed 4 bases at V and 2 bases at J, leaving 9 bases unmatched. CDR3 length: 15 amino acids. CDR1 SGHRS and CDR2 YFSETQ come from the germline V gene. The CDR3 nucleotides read TGCGCCAGCAGCCTCCTGCCAGGGACTACCTACGAGCAGTACTTC. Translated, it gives CASSLLPGTTYEQYF.

CDR3 protein: CASSNLIGVRGKDTQYF. Here the CDR3 DNA reads TGTGCCAGCTCCAACCTCATCGGGGTCAGGGGCAAGGATACGCAGTATTTT. The V and J genes are TRBV18 and TRBJ2-3; the D gene is possibly TRBD1 (6 bases). CDR1 is KGHSH, CDR2 LQKENI, per germline. The CDR3 has 17 residues. The V end lost 6 bases, the J end lost 6 bases, and 25 bases lay between the germline ends.

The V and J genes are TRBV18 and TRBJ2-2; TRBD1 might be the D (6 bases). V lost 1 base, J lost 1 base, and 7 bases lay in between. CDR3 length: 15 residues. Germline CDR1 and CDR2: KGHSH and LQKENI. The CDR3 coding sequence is TGTGCCAGCTCACCACGGACAGAGAACACCGGGGAGCTGTTTTTT. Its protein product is CASSPRTENTGELFF.

The CDR3 loop is CASSLTGVGGNTIYF. The DNA for the CDR3 is TGCGCCAGCAGTCTTACAGGGGTTGGTGGAAACACCATATATTTT. The chain carries TRBV4-1 and TRBJ1-3; 7 positions match TRBD1. There are 15 residues in the CDR3. Germline trimming cut 6 bases from V and 3 bases from J; bases unmatched to any gene: 8. The germline gives CDR1 MGHRA, CDR2 YSYEKL.

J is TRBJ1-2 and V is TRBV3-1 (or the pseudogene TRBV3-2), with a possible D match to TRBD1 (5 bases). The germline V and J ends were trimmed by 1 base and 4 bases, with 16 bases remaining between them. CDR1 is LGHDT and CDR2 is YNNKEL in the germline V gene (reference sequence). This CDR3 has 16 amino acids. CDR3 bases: TGTGCCAGCAGCCAAGGGTTAAAGGGGCCGGTCTATGGCTACACCTTC. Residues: CASSQGLKGPVYGYTF.

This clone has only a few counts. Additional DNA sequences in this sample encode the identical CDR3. The CDR3 here is CASSPGDYGYTF. CDR3 in DNA: TGTGCCAGCAGCCCAGGGGATTATGGCTACACCTTC. This chain links TRBV5-6 with TRBJ1-2, with D perhaps TRBD1 (6 bases). This CDR3 is built from 12 residues. Germline assignment: CDR1 SGHDT and CDR2 YYEEEE. Trimming left V 4 bases short and J 5 bases short, with 9 bases between.

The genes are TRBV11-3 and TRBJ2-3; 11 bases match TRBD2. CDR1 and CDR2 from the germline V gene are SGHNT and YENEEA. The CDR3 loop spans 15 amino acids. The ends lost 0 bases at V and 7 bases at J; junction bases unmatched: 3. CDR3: CASSLDGTSGYTQYF. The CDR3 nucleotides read TGTGCCAGCAGCTTAGATGGGACTAGCGGTTATACGCAGTATTTT.

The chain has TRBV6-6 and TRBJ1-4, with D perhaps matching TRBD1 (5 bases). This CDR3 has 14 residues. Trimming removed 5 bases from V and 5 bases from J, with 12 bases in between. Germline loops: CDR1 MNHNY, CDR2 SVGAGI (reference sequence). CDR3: CASSPQGKNEKLFF. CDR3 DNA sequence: TGTGCCAGCAGTCCCCAGGGAAAAAATGAAAAACTGTTTTTT.